The rows below give T cell receptor beta chains drawn from one sample of a study of blood T cell repertoires in COVID-19. Assay used: immunoSEQ multiplex PCR; TCRdb lists only in-frame clones, some missing. The sample holds about 40,000 clones, roughly four fifths seen once. Material for sequencing was peripheral blood. The receptor set was obtained from a woman aged 55-75 years with acute or convalescent COVID-19. Both conserved end residues are part of each CDR3. Each record gives: V gene, D gene, J gene, CDR3 protein. A D gene is named only where the DNA matches it firmly.

>TRBV15|-|TRBJ1-4
CATTSSLNEKLFF
>TRBV7-3|TRBD2|TRBJ2-3
CASSLGLAGVDTQYF
>TRBV3-1/TRBV3-2|-|TRBJ1-5
CASSQGGLPQHF
>TRBV7-9|TRBD1|TRBJ1-2
CASTPPGQGNHGYTF
>TRBV4-1|-|TRBJ1-2
CASSQGLGYTF
>TRBV19|TRBD1|TRBJ1-2
CASKTGTVNYGYTF
>TRBV12-3/TRBV12-4|-|TRBJ2-5
CASSSGFETQYF
>TRBV5-5|TRBD1|TRBJ1-2
CASSNQGGNYGYTF
>TRBV5-1|TRBD2|TRBJ2-4
CASSFKGLPNIQYF
>TRBV12-3/TRBV12-4|-|TRBJ1-5
CASSRTRDQPQHF
>TRBV28|-|TRBJ2-7
CASSLYRVAEQYF
>TRBV30|-|TRBJ1-4
CAWSVYQVREKLFF
>TRBV5-4|-|TRBJ1-1
CASSLAMAGEAFF
>TRBV28|TRBD2|TRBJ2-7
CASSLPTSNSYEQYF
>TRBV4-1|-|TRBJ1-3
CASSPDRHSGNTIYF
>TRBV18|TRBD1|TRBJ2-7
CASSSGTGSYEQYF
>TRBV9|TRBD1|TRBJ1-6
CASSVDRQGETPLHF
>TRBV7-8|-|TRBJ1-6
CASSLEGQINSPLHF
>TRBV5-6|-|TRBJ1-6
CASSFPDSPLHF
>TRBV12-3/TRBV12-4|TRBD2|TRBJ2-3
CASRRTRTDTQYF
>TRBV15|-|TRBJ1-5
CATSRDKGYNQPQHF
>TRBV2|-|TRBJ1-6
CASKQGGSYNSPLHF
>TRBV6-5|-|TRBJ1-1
CASRRTPNTEAFF
>TRBV15|TRBD1|TRBJ1-5
CATSIFSGTATTYSNQPQHF
>TRBV19|-|TRBJ1-1
CASMTGTEAFF
>TRBV7-3|-|TRBJ2-1
CASSHSRGLANNEQFF
>TRBV5-4|-|TRBJ1-2
CASSLGGQSLSYGYTF
>TRBV29-1|TRBD1|TRBJ1-2
CSVEPVDRGGYTF
>TRBV5-5|TRBD2|TRBJ2-2
CASSFGGRYLGELFF
>TRBV7-2|-|TRBJ2-7
CASSFSTSYEQYF
>TRBV7-2|-|TRBJ2-6
CASSHSQGGSGANVLTF
>TRBV5-8|-|TRBJ1-1
CASSFGALDAGVLVAEAFF
>TRBV3-1/TRBV3-2|TRBD2|TRBJ2-1
CASSPRTSGSHNEQFF
>TRBV19|-|TRBJ2-6
CASSKTSSGANVLTF
>TRBV6-5|TRBD1|TRBJ2-7
CASSYSGQGPYEQYF
>TRBV5-1|-|TRBJ1-3
CASSLQLGSGNTIYF
>TRBV6-5|-|TRBJ1-4
CASSRKTATNEKLFF
>TRBV5-6|TRBD2|TRBJ2-3
CASSPGTSGVTDTQYF
>TRBV9|TRBD1|TRBJ1-5
CASSATGEDNQPQHF
>TRBV18|TRBD1|TRBJ1-4
CASQTGKNEKLFF
>TRBV30|TRBD1|TRBJ1-4
CAWSPPGQGDEKLFF
>TRBV24-1|TRBD1|TRBJ1-4
CATSDLVGQGNEKLFF
>TRBV4-1|-|TRBJ2-3
CASSQRGTGTDTQYF
>TRBV7-3|-|TRBJ2-2
CASSLLSGANLNTGELFF
>TRBV19|TRBD1|TRBJ1-2
CASRPHPLPRRTGSRGYTF
>TRBV19|TRBD2|TRBJ2-5
CASRLGLAEEETQYF
>TRBV18|TRBD2|TRBJ2-1
CASSQSGGSSYNEQFF
>TRBV5-1|TRBD2|TRBJ2-3
CASSLFSGAEDTQYF
>TRBV18|-|TRBJ2-5
CASSQSSLQETQYF
>TRBV29-1|-|TRBJ2-3
CSVERGGTDTQYF